This T cell receptor (beta chain) was found in a study of cytomegalovirus exposure and HLA in healthy donors. Amplification used 60 Vbeta primers and 13 Jbeta primers. Produced via immunoSEQ multiplex PCR; TCRdb's table is partial and in-frame only. The table shows around 88,000 clones, with roughly 73% occurring only once. Germline CDR1 reads SGHTA; CDR2 reads FQGTGA. The length of the CDR3 is 19 residues. The junction had 14 bases not matched to a gene; V was cut back by 5 bases and J by 0 bases. Concerning this clone: What it binds is not known.

Study results and limitations: Sequence variants that were highly shared formed a cluster that was likely a sequencing artifact.

The sequenced sample was PBMCs. This TCR was sampled from a man in his fifties or sixties in good health and CMV-seropositive. The chain has TRBV7-3 and TRBJ1-1, with 11 bases fitting TRBD1. The CDR3 sequence: CASSARPPRTGGVNTEAFF. CDR3 coding DNA: TGTGCCAGCAGCGCTAGACCTCCTCGGACAGGGGGCGTGAACACTGAAGCTTTCTTT.